Many counts were recorded for the clone carrying this TCR beta chain. Antigen unknown. A universal primer site was added by template switching, and unique molecular identifiers were carried by the cDNA. In TCRdb, the 5' RACE reads were re-called with MiXCR into one record per CDR3 protein. The profile shows about 430,000 distinct CDR3 sequences, roughly 20% of them singletons. The data originate from a study of identical twins. The J segment lost 5 bases and the V segment lost 8 bases, leaving 1 base of the junction unmatched. CDR1 is MGHRA and CDR2 is YSYEKL in the germline V gene. This CDR3 has 12 residues. Study results and limitations: Fewer insertions marked abundant cord blood beta clonotypes; young adult naive trended weakly, memory not at all. Models underpredicted monozygotic twin sharing of out-of-frame TCR alpha.

This clonotype was sampled from a man in his fifties or sixties in good health. This rearrangement joins TRBV4-1 to TRBJ2-2, with 8 bases that match TRBD2. The sequenced sample consisted of naive T cells sorted from blood. The CDR3, as DNA: TGCGCCAGCCGGGGGGGGACCGGGGAGCTGTTTTTT. It codes for CASRGGTGELFF.